Detailed here is one TCR beta chain. This sample was included in a study of blood T cell repertoires in COVID-19. Study overall: In each case, the material was cDNA or gDNA derived from T cells, B-cell-depleted T cells, or PBMCs.

The table came from immunoSEQ multiplex PCR; TCRdb's copy has only in-frame clones and leaves some out. The table lists about 98,000 clones, approximately 86% of them singletons. The CDR3 consists of 14 residues. Between the trimmed V and J ends, which lost 8 bases and 7 bases, there was a span of 21 bases. Germline CDR1 is MNHEY and CDR2 is SMNVEV (reference sequence). This sequence joins TRBV27 and TRBJ2-7; D is perhaps TRBD1 (6 bases). The TCR originated in a man in his fifties with acute or convalescent COVID-19. The sequenced sample consisted of peripheral blood. CDR3 in amino acids: CASRTGQTNAEQYF. The CDR3 DNA reads TGTGCCAGCCGTACAGGACAGACTAACGCAGAGCAGTACTTC.